This note documents a single T cell receptor (beta chain) sequence. Its specific antigen is unknown. The record has no base qualities; no much larger clone is one base away. CDR1 and CDR2, looked up from the germline V gene, are MGHRA and YSYEKL. The CDR3 runs 13 residues from the cysteine to the phenylalanine. Just CDR3 DNA is preserved here, 39 bases in frame from base 1. V is cut by 0 bases and J by 7 bases, and the space between the germline ends is 9 bases. This sample is part of a study of blood T cell repertoires in COVID-19 (dated by TCRdb to the early 2020s). Regarding the study in general: Collaborator samples came from the United States, Italy and Spain and covered acute and convalescent phases of COVID-19. The material from the prospective study consisted of cDNA or gDNA derived from T cells, B-cell-depleted T cells, or PBMCs. The dataset comprised deeply sampled blood TCRbeta repertoires from subjects exposed to, actively infected with, or recovered from COVID-19. A freely available public database, intended as a resource for researchers studying the immune response to SARS-CoV-2, is where the repertoires were released. Samples came from the ongoing ImmuneRACE study (first 160 participants) plus 1,254 subjects from 6 global collaborators. The sample metadata nearly always contained a de-identified subject ID, COVID-19 status, age in years and sex. Where HLA class I and class II types were available, the types were taken from metadata supplied by the sample provider, not from assay-based typing.

TCRbeta CDR3 regions were amplified from genomic DNA using the immunoSEQ Assay, a bias-controlled multiplex PCR. Regarding the original processing steps: Within the assay, amplification of reference gene primers was used to estimate how many nucleated cells each sample contained. To quantify the absolute abundance of each unique TCRbeta CDR3 rearrangement, sequence reads were collapsed and filtered. For each sample, productive Simpson clonality was calculated as the square root of Simpson's diversity index over productive rearrangements. Entries here come from immuneACCESS through TCRdb and include only in-frame sequences with V and J called. Some clones fail to appear in such tables; in the studies checked, an unresolved V gene covers under half of the shortfall, and the cause of the remainder is unknown. D and trimming were read from the DNA, whereas the V and J calls and clone size are those reported in that table. For this sample the table gives about 340,000 clones, of which 86% were detected only once. The top ten clones comprise less than 9% of the sample.

One collaborating source in Seattle enrolled patients while the patients were actively infected and followed the patients over time throughout the course of disease. Collaborating institutions collected whole blood in K2EDTA tubes following their own protocols. For TCRbeta analysis, collaborators shipped samples in one of three forms: frozen whole blood, isolated PBMCs, or DNA extracted from either of those sample types. Paper-wide results and their limitations: Clinical and demographic metadata were provided uncurated, with the amount varying by source and participant.

The chain is assembled from TRBV4-1 and TRBJ1-2, with no reliable assignment of the D segment. The sequence came from a woman aged 55-69 years with COVID-19, enrolled during active disease. Specimen: peripheral blood. The DNA is as follows: TGCGCCAGCAGCCAAGATACCGGGTTTGGCTACACCTTC. Its amino acids are CASSQDTGFGYTF.